A selection of T cell receptor beta chains follows, all from one sample in a study of T cell responses to AZD1222 COVID-19 vaccine. The method was immunoSEQ multiplex PCR; TCRdb's version includes in-frame clones alone and lacks a portion of them. Of 80,000 to 95,000 clones listed, about 90% were seen once; the top ten hold roughly 2.8%. Sequencing used peripheral blood, obtained on day 0 of MenACWY control vaccination. The source is an adult in good health. CDR3s include the opening cysteine and the closing phenylalanine or tryptophan. D genes are given only for firm matches. Rows give clone size only sometimes, using once, few, many, or a class for an expanded clone.

clone_size	v_call	d_call	j_call	cdr3_nt	cdr3_aa
NA	TRBV18	NA	TRBJ1-1	TGTGCCAGCTCAGAGGACATGAACACTGAAGCTTTCTTT	CASSEDMNTEAFF
NA	TRBV10-3	NA	TRBJ2-2	TGTGCCATCAGTTCCGGGACTTCGAACACCGGGGAGCTGTTTTTT	CAISSGTSNTGELFF
NA	TRBV30	TRBD1	TRBJ2-7	TGTGCCTGGGACAGGGGGCAAAGGTACGAGCAGTACTTC	CAWDRGQRYEQYF
once	TRBV12-3/TRBV12-4	NA	TRBJ1-1	TGTGCCAGCAGTGTGACAGTTGTGACTGAAGCTTTCTTT	CASSVTVVTEAFF
once	TRBV9	TRBD2	TRBJ2-2	TGTGCCAGCAGCGTTCGGGAGCGGGGGGGCCCCGGGGAGCTGTTTTTT	CASSVRERGGPGELFF
NA	TRBV28	NA	TRBJ1-6	TGTGCCAGCAGTCTCTACACGCTGAATTCACCCCTCCACTTT	CASSLYTLNSPLHF
few	TRBV5-1	NA	TRBJ2-7	TGCGCCAGCAGCTTGGGGGGTGGGTCCTACGAGCAGTACTTC	CASSLGGGSYEQYF
NA	TRBV29-1	NA	TRBJ2-1	TGCAGCGGCAGCCTCAAGCAGTTCTTC	CSGSLKQFF
NA	TRBV6-1	NA	TRBJ1-2	TGTGCCAGCAGTGAAGGCGGTCTACGGGATAAACAAGGGGATGGCTACACCTTC	CASSEGGLRDKQGDGYTF
NA	TRBV30	NA	TRBJ1-5	TGTGCCTGGAGTGCAGATAGCAATCAGCCCCAGCATTTT	CAWSADSNQPQHF
NA	TRBV28	NA	TRBJ1-4	TGTGCCAGCAGAGGGGGGGCCACTAATGAAAAACTGTTTTTT	CASRGGATNEKLFF
NA	TRBV6-5	TRBD1	TRBJ1-2	TGTGCCAGCAGCAACTTGGGACAGCACTATGGCTACACCTTC	CASSNLGQHYGYTF
NA	TRBV30	NA	TRBJ1-4	TGTGCCTGGATGACCGGTCCCCTAGTTGCAACTAATGAAAAACTGTTTTTT	CAWMTGPLVATNEKLFF
NA	TRBV7-9	NA	TRBJ1-1	TGTGCCAGCAGCGGAGCGGTCGGCACTGAAGCTTTCTTT	CASSGAVGTEAFF
once	TRBV7-3	NA	TRBJ1-2	TGTGCCAGCAGCTTAACTCTACGGAACTATGGCTACACCTTC	CASSLTLRNYGYTF
once	TRBV3-1/TRBV3-2	TRBD2	TRBJ2-3	TGTGCCAGCAGCCCAGATATCCCCGGGACTACTCTCACAGATACGCAGTATTTT	CASSPDIPGTTLTDTQYF
NA	TRBV6-5	NA	TRBJ1-5	TGTGCCACCCCAGCTTTGGGATTCAATCAGCCCCAGCATTTT	CATPALGFNQPQHF
NA	TRBV12-5	TRBD2	TRBJ2-3	TGTGCTAGTGGTTTTAGCGGGGGTTTTGATACGCAGTATTTT	CASGFSGGFDTQYF
NA	TRBV21-1	NA	TRBJ2-7	TGTGCCAGTACCGTGGCAGGGGGCGTGTACGAGCAGTACTTC	CASTVAGGVYEQYF
NA	TRBV19	NA	TRBJ1-1	TGTGCCAGTAGTATGAACAGGGACACTGAAGCTTTCTTT	CASSMNRDTEAFF
once	TRBV4-1	NA	TRBJ1-5	TGCGCCAGCAGCCAACCGGACGGTAGCAATCAGCCCCAGCATTTT	CASSQPDGSNQPQHF
NA	TRBV10-3	NA	TRBJ2-1	TGTGCCATCAGGGACAAATACAATGAGCAGTTCTTC	CAIRDKYNEQFF
NA	TRBV6-2/TRBV6-3	NA	TRBJ2-2	TGTGCCAGCAGTACCCCCACGACCCGGGGTGGTACCGGGGAGCTGTTTTTT	CASSTPTTRGGTGELFF
NA	TRBV30	TRBD1	TRBJ1-6	TGTGCCTGGAGTGTATCCCGGACAGGGGGTTATGTAGCCCTCCACTTT	CAWSVSRTGGYVALHF
NA	TRBV19	NA	TRBJ1-6	TGTGCCAGTACGAGCTCCTATAATTCACCCCTCCACTTT	CASTSSYNSPLHF
NA	TRBV2	NA	TRBJ2-5	TGTGCCAGCAGTGACATCCAGGGAAGAGAGACCCAGTACTTC	CASSDIQGRETQYF
NA	TRBV19	NA	TRBJ1-5	TGTGCCAGTAGTCACCGACGGGGCAATCGGCCCCAGCATTTT	CASSHRRGNRPQHF
NA	TRBV6-5	NA	TRBJ1-1	TGTGCCAGCAGACACAGTTTGAACACTGAAGCTTTCTTT	CASRHSLNTEAFF
NA	TRBV28	NA	TRBJ1-1	TGTGCCAGCACTACCTCGGCGGGGGCTTACACTGAAGCTTTCTTT	CASTTSAGAYTEAFF
NA	TRBV5-5	TRBD1	TRBJ1-3	TGTGCCAGCAGCGGCGGGACAGCCTCTGGAAACACCATATATTTT	CASSGGTASGNTIYF
once	TRBV6-5	NA	TRBJ1-1	TGTGCCAGCAGTTTCGCGGGACTTGAAGCTTTCTTT	CASSFAGLEAFF
few	TRBV7-2	NA	TRBJ1-2	TGTGCCAGCAGCTTATATGCGGGGGGCAACTATGGCTACACCTTC	CASSLYAGGNYGYTF
NA	TRBV5-1	NA	TRBJ2-7	TGCGCCAGCAGCTTTTTGCAGGGTGATCGCTCCTACGAGCAGTACTTC	CASSFLQGDRSYEQYF
NA	TRBV5-1	NA	TRBJ2-7	TGCGCCAGCAGCTTGGGTCCCCACGAGCAGTACTTC	CASSLGPHEQYF
NA	TRBV7-9	NA	TRBJ2-7	TGTGCCAGCAGCACGGGTCCGGGCTACGAGCAGTACTTC	CASSTGPGYEQYF
NA	TRBV7-6	NA	TRBJ1-1	TGTGCCAGCAGCTTAGAAGCCACAAACACTGAAGCTTTCTTT	CASSLEATNTEAFF
NA	TRBV2	NA	TRBJ1-2	TGTGCCAGCAGTTCTCGACCGTTCAGGGAGAAGAATGGCTACACCTTC	CASSSRPFREKNGYTF